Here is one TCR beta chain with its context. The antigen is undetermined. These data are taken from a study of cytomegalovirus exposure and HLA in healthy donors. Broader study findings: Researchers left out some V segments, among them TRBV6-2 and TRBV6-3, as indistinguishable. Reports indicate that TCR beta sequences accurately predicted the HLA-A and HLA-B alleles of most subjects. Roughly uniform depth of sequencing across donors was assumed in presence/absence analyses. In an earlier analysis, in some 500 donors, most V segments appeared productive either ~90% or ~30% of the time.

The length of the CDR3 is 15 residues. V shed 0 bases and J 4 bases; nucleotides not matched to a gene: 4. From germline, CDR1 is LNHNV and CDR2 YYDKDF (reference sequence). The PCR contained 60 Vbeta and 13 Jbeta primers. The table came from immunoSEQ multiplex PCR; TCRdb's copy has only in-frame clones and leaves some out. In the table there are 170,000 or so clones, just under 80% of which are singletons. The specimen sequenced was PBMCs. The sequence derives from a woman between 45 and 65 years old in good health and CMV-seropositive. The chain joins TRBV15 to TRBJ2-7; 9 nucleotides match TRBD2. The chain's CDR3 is CATSRDLREGYEQYF. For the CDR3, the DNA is TGTGCCACCAGCAGAGATTTGCGGGAGGGGTACGAGCAGTACTTC.